Listed below are T cell receptor beta chains from one sample, sequenced in a study of blood T cell repertoires in COVID-19. Sequencing was performed with immunoSEQ multiplex PCR; in TCRdb, only in-frame clones are kept and a portion is missing. Of 50,000 to 70,000 clones in the sample, around 87% were seen once. Material for sequencing was peripheral blood. All receptors derive from a man aged 60-69 years with active or convalescent COVID-19. Both conserved end residues are part of each CDR3. D genes are given only for firm matches. The listing skips clone size in some rows; elsewhere it reads once, few, many or a size class.

V	size	J	D	CDR3	DNA
TRBV25-1	NA	TRBJ2-4	NA	CASSDGSGGRNIQYF	TGTGCCAGCAGTGATGGTTCCGGGGGGCGAAACATTCAGTACTTC
TRBV18	NA	TRBJ2-7	NA	CASSGEIGAGNAYEQYF	TGTGCCAGCTCAGGGGAAATAGGGGCGGGGAATGCCTACGAGCAGTACTTC
TRBV12-3/TRBV12-4	NA	TRBJ2-7	NA	CASSPMEQFEQYF	TGTGCCAGCAGTCCTATGGAGCAGTTCGAGCAGTACTTC
TRBV5-5	once	TRBJ2-5	NA	CASSLTVGQETQYF	TGTGCCAGCAGCTTGACAGTCGGTCAAGAGACCCAGTACTTC
TRBV19	once	TRBJ2-7	NA	CASSLQGLGYEQYF	TGTGCCAGTAGTCTACAGGGTTTGGGCTACGAGCAGTACTTC
TRBV7-2	few	TRBJ1-1	TRBD1	CASSPRGRDTEAFF	TGTGCCAGCAGCCCCAGGGGGCGGGACACTGAAGCTTTCTTT
TRBV12-3/TRBV12-4	NA	TRBJ1-4	NA	CASSLIQEKLFF	TGTGCCAGCAGTTTAATTCAAGAAAAACTGTTTTTT
TRBV6-2/TRBV6-3	once	TRBJ1-6	NA	CASSYEVYSPLHF	TGTGCCAGCAGTTACGAGGTCTATTCACCCCTCCACTTT
TRBV12-5	NA	TRBJ1-1	NA	CASGPPTGGTEAFF	TGTGCTAGTGGTCCGCCGACAGGCGGCACTGAAGCTTTCTTT
TRBV30	NA	TRBJ1-5	TRBD1	CAWAGQGGNQPQHF	TGTGCCTGGGCGGGACAGGGAGGCAATCAGCCCCAGCATTTT
TRBV5-5	once	TRBJ2-5	NA	CASSWETGSRETQYF	TGTGCCAGCAGCTGGGAGACAGGCAGTCGGGAGACCCAGTACTTC
TRBV4-2	few	TRBJ2-3	TRBD2	CASSQAGGAGDTQYF	TGTGCCAGCAGCCAAGCCGGGGGGGCCGGAGATACGCAGTATTTT
TRBV11-2	NA	TRBJ2-7	TRBD2	CASSSYGAGDYEQYF	TGTGCCAGCAGCTCCTATGGGGCGGGGGACTACGAGCAGTACTTC
TRBV9	NA	TRBJ2-3	NA	CASARGGGGGTDTQYF	TGTGCCAGCGCGAGAGGTGGAGGCGGAGGGACAGATACGCAGTATTTT
TRBV19	NA	TRBJ2-7	NA	CASSIPGTYEQYF	TGTGCCAGTAGTATTCCCGGGACCTACGAGCAGTACTTC
TRBV5-8	NA	TRBJ1-4	NA	CASSLGVSTNEKLFF	TGTGCCAGCAGCTTGGGAGTATCAACTAATGAAAAACTGTTTTTT
TRBV10-3	NA	TRBJ1-1	NA	CAISATAMNTEAFF	TGTGCCATCAGTGCGACAGCCATGAACACTGAAGCTTTCTTT
TRBV7-3	NA	TRBJ2-1	TRBD1	CASSLSPQRTGNEQFF	TGTGCCAGCAGCTTATCTCCCCAGAGGACAGGCAATGAGCAGTTCTTC
TRBV29-1	NA	TRBJ2-7	NA	CSVARAKSSYEQYF	TGCAGCGTTGCCCGAGCGAAGAGCTCCTACGAGCAGTACTTC
TRBV9	NA	TRBJ1-2	TRBD1	CASSVQGQGARGYTF	TGTGCCAGCAGCGTACAAGGACAGGGGGCGCGAGGCTACACCTTC